The present TCR beta chain was sequenced within a study of control samples from healthy donors and cancer patients. Looked up from germline, CDR1 is SEHNR and CDR2 is FQNEAQ (reference sequence). This CDR3 comprises 17 residues. The V end lost 10 bases, the J end lost 3 bases, and 27 bases lay between the germline ends. Here immunoSEQ multiplex PCR was the method, and the copy in TCRdb shows in-frame clones only, minus some. The sample carries some 120,000 clones, over 90% recorded once. The sequence was obtained from a man in his thirties or forties in good health. The chain is built from TRBV7-9 and TRBJ1-1; D might be TRBD1 (5 bases). The source material was blood. The CDR3 spells CATASPGGETGDTEAFF. For the CDR3, the DNA is TGTGCCACTGCGAGTCCGGGAGGGGAAACCGGGGACACTGAAGCTTTCTTT.